These T cell receptor beta chains were read from a single sample in a study of blood T cell repertoires in COVID-19. The table came from immunoSEQ multiplex PCR; TCRdb's copy has only in-frame clones and leaves some out. The sample lists about 68,000 clones, 86% occurring once. Material for sequencing was peripheral blood. The origin of the receptors is a man of 80 years or more with COVID-19, enrolled during active disease. Each CDR3 is given without its conserved first and last residue. D genes are given only for firm matches.

TRBJ1-4	NA	TRBV28	ASSWSGGAGAEKLF
TRBJ2-3	NA	TRBV20-1	SASPVLDTQY
TRBJ2-5	NA	TRBV19	ASLGGETQY
TRBJ1-3	NA	TRBV19	ASSILAGNSGNTIY
TRBJ1-2	NA	TRBV5-1	ASSSGERVQGYT
TRBJ2-5	NA	TRBV9	ASSVTGDHQETQY
TRBJ1-3	NA	TRBV6-5	ASSRGTGSGNTIY
TRBJ2-2	TRBD2	TRBV3-1/TRBV3-2	ASSLGLAGNTGELF
TRBJ1-2	TRBD1	TRBV28	ASRVDRVGGYT
TRBJ1-1	NA	TRBV14	ASSQSRASTEAF
TRBJ2-3	NA	TRBV5-1	ASSLAGAAADTQY
TRBJ1-2	TRBD1	TRBV5-4	ASSRGLDGYT
TRBJ2-7	NA	TRBV5-1	ASSRGRGSYEQY
TRBJ1-6	NA	TRBV20-1	SASGRTSALH
TRBJ2-3	TRBD1	TRBV9	ASSTRQGGTDTQY
TRBJ2-3	NA	TRBV9	ASSGGLLTDTQY
TRBJ1-3	NA	TRBV2	ASSGEGNTIY
TRBJ1-2	TRBD1	TRBV19	ASSILWTGLGYGYT
TRBJ2-7	TRBD1	TRBV7-2	ASSLGGQAPEQY
TRBJ1-4	TRBD1	TRBV6-4	ASIPDRPFSEKLF
TRBJ1-3	TRBD1	TRBV20-1	SANDRASGNTIY
TRBJ1-4	NA	TRBV2	ASRQGIEKLF
TRBJ2-1	TRBD2	TRBV6-4	ASGGGPGTGEQF
TRBJ1-2	NA	TRBV11-2	ASSLARQNPNYGYT
TRBJ2-5	NA	TRBV11-1	ASRLGQNQETQY
TRBJ1-1	NA	TRBV2	ASTQELNTEAF
TRBJ2-7	NA	TRBV20-1	SAREGVEQY
TRBJ2-2	TRBD1	TRBV7-6	ASSSTGPWSTGELF
TRBJ1-6	NA	TRBV3-1/TRBV3-2	ASSSRPPILH
TRBJ2-7	TRBD1	TRBV6-2/TRBV6-3	ASSFRDSLSYEQY
TRBJ1-2	TRBD1	TRBV27	ASSFRRTGYGYT
TRBJ2-5	NA	TRBV7-3	ASSSRDGEY
TRBJ1-3	NA	TRBV6-5	ASSLRGGTGNTIY
TRBJ2-7	NA	TRBV24-1	ATSEGLSYEQY
TRBJ1-1	NA	TRBV12-5	ASGLAGRAPNTEAF
TRBJ2-3	TRBD2	TRBV11-2	ASSLSHSGVGDTQY
TRBJ1-2	NA	TRBV5-5	ASSPEIGSNYGYT
TRBJ1-1	TRBD1	TRBV18	ASSVTGGETEAF
TRBJ1-2	NA	TRBV5-4	ASSLWGPNYGYT
TRBJ1-4	NA	TRBV3-1/TRBV3-2	ASSTWTENEKLF
TRBJ2-7	TRBD2	TRBV27	ASSHRLADNYEQY
TRBJ2-3	NA	TRBV6-2/TRBV6-3	ASSYSRGAVDTQY
TRBJ1-5	TRBD1	TRBV28	ASSLIKGANQPQH
TRBJ1-1	NA	TRBV29-1	GVSSRIWETEAF
TRBJ2-3	TRBD2	TRBV18	ASSFQRGDTDTQY
TRBJ2-1	NA	TRBV5-1	ASSEGSFNEQF
TRBJ2-1	NA	TRBV9	ASSVDPRPRGRSYNEQF
TRBJ1-2	TRBD1	TRBV20-1	SASPPEDRGSGYT
TRBJ1-4	NA	TRBV29-1	SVVGTPATNEKLF
TRBJ2-3	NA	TRBV3-1/TRBV3-2	ASSPLPSFTDTQY
TRBJ1-3	TRBD1	TRBV29-1	SVKTGGYGNTIY
TRBJ2-5	NA	TRBV20-1	SASNLQETQY
TRBJ2-7	TRBD2	TRBV5-4	ASSPSGGFAYEQY
TRBJ1-5	NA	TRBV21-1	ASNPLEEKDDQPQH
TRBJ1-6	NA	TRBV6-5	ASSRTPAGSPLH